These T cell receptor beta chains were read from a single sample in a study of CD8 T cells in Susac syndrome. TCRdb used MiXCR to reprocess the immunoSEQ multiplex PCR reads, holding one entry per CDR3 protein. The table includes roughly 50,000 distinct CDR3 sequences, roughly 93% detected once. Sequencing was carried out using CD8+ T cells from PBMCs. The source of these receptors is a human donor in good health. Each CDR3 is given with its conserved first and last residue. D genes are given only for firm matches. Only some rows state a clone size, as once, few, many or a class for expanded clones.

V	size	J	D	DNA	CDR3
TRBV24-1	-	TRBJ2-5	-	TGTGCCATAGGGGTTGGGGAGACCCAGTACTTC	CAIGVGETQYF
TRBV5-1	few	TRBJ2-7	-	TGCGCCAGCAGCTTGGGAGACAGGTTGTTATACGAGCAGTACTTC	CASSLGDRLLYEQYF
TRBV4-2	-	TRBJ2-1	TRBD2	TGTGCCAGCAGCCACACCCCAAGCGGGGGGGACTACAATGAGCAGTTCTTC	CASSHTPSGGDYNEQFF
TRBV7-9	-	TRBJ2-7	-	TGTGCCAGCAGCCCTCGAGAGGGCAGGGGTAAGCACGAGCAGTACTTC	CASSPREGRGKHEQYF
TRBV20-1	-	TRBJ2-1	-	TGCAGTGCTAGAGTCCCGGGGGCGTTGAGCTCCTACAATGAGCAGTTCTTC	CSARVPGALSSYNEQFF
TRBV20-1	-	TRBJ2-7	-	TGCAGTGCTAGAGATGTAAGGGGGAGCTACTTC	CSARDVRGSYF
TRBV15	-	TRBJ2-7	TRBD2	TGTGCCACCAGCAGGGGCGGGAGGGCCGACGAGCAGTACTTC	CATSRGGRADEQYF
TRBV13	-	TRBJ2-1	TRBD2	TGTGCCAGCAGTCTCCGCACTAGCGGGAATGAGCAGTTCTTC	CASSLRTSGNEQFF
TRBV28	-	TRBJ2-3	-	TGTGCCAGCAGTTTCATTATTAATCGCGGGACAGACAACACAGATACGCAGTATTTT	CASSFIINRGTDNTDTQYF
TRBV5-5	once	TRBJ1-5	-	TGTGCCAGCAGCTGGGTGTCGGGACAGCCCCAGCATTTT	CASSWVSGQPQHF
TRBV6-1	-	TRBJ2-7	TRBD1	TGTGCCAGCAGGTCCGGGACAGGGGTTGATTATTCCGAGCAGTACTTC	CASRSGTGVDYSEQYF
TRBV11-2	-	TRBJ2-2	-	TGTGCCAGCAGCCCGGATTCATACACCGGGGAGCTGTTTTTT	CASSPDSYTGELFF
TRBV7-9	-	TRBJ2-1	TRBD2	TGTGCCAGCAGCTTCGGACCAGAGGCGGGAGGGGCGAATGAGCAGTTCTTC	CASSFGPEAGGANEQFF
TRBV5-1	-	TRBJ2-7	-	TGCGCCAGCAGCGAGTGGACCATCAGCTCCTACGAGCAGTACTTC	CASSEWTISSYEQYF
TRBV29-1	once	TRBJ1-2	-	TGCAGCGTTATAAAGGGAGATCATGGCTACACCTTC	CSVIKGDHGYTF
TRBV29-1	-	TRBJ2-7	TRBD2	TGCAGCGTTGTGGGACTAGCGGAGACGTACGAGCAGTACTTC	CSVVGLAETYEQYF
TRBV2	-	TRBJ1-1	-	TGTGCCAGCAGTGAAGCGGAGGGAGGGTTCACTGAAGCTTTCTTT	CASSEAEGGFTEAFF
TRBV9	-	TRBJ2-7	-	TGTGCCAGCAGCGTAGACAGTCCCAACGGTGAGCAGTACTTC	CASSVDSPNGEQYF
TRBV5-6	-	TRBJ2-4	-	TGTGCCAGCAGCCCTAGGGCAGGGCGGGCCAAAAACATTCAGTACTTC	CASSPRAGRAKNIQYF